These T cell receptor beta chains were read from a single sample in a study of blood T cell repertoires in COVID-19. Sequencing used immunoSEQ multiplex PCR; TCRdb keeps in-frame clones, though not all of them. Of hundreds of thousands of clones listed, approximately 85% are singletons. The sequenced material came from PBMCs or T cells enriched from blood (not recorded which). The receptors stem from a man aged 30 to 45 who had recovered from COVID-19. The CDR3 runs from the conserved cysteine through the conserved F or W. A D gene is named only where the DNA matches it firmly. The listing skips clone size in some rows; elsewhere it reads once, few, many or a size class.

>TRBJ1-1|-|TRBV5-6|16|TRBD1
TGTGCCAGCAGCGTAGGGACAGGGGGCCTGAACACTGAAGCTTTCTTT
CASSVGTGGLNTEAFF
>TRBJ2-7|few|TRBV19|15|-
TGTGCCAGTGGGAAGGGGTCATCTTCTGCCTACGAGCAGTACTTC
CASGKGSSSAYEQYF
>TRBJ2-3|-|TRBV19|14|-
TGTGCCAGTACCATAGGGGCGGGGACAGATACGCAGTATTTT
CASTIGAGTDTQYF
>TRBJ1-2|once|TRBV18|15|-
TGTGCCAGCTCACCGGGCCAAAACCAAAATTATGGCTACACCTTC
CASSPGQNQNYGYTF
>TRBJ2-5|-|TRBV7-6|15|-
TGTGCCAGCAGCAGCGGGCGGGGCCGGCAAGAGACCCAGTACTTC
CASSSGRGRQETQYF
>TRBJ1-5|-|TRBV19|17|-
TGTGCCAGTAGTATGTTGGGGGCCAGGTCGTTAAGTCAGCCCCAGCATTTT
CASSMLGARSLSQPQHF
>TRBJ2-2|-|TRBV10-1|20|TRBD2
TGCGCCAGCAGTTCCAAACTAGCGGGGGGACCCATTGGGGTCACCGGGGAGCTGTTTTTT
CASSSKLAGGPIGVTGELFF
>TRBJ2-7|-|TRBV3-1/TRBV3-2|13|TRBD2
TGTGCCAGCAGCCAAGCGGGGGGGCGTGAGCAGTACTTC
CASSQAGGREQYF
>TRBJ1-3|-|TRBV11-2|14|-
TGTGCCAGCAGCAATACCGGCTCTGGAAACACCATATATTTT
CASSNTGSGNTIYF
>TRBJ1-4|-|TRBV2|13|-
TGTGCCAGCAGTGAAGCAGTTCGAGGAAAACTGTTTTTT
CASSEAVRGKLFF
>TRBJ2-5|-|TRBV3-1/TRBV3-2|15|TRBD1
TGTGCCAGCAGCCCGGACAGGGGAAGTAAAGAGACCCAGTACTTC
CASSPDRGSKETQYF
>TRBJ2-1|-|TRBV2|15|TRBD1
TGTGCCAGCAGCCTGGGACAGGGGCCCTACAATGAGCAGTTCTTC
CASSLGQGPYNEQFF
>TRBJ2-3|-|TRBV11-1|14|TRBD1
TGTGCCAGCAGCTTAGCCCGACAGGGGGAAACGCAGTATTTT
CASSLARQGETQYF
>TRBJ1-2|-|TRBV10-3|15|TRBD1
TGTGCCATCAGTGACCACGACAGGGCCGTTAGGGGCTACACCTTC
CAISDHDRAVRGYTF
>TRBJ2-7|once|TRBV30|13|TRBD1
TGTGCCTGGAGTGCCGGGACAGGCAACGAGCAGTACTTC
CAWSAGTGNEQYF
>TRBJ1-2|-|TRBV2|13|-
TGTGCCAGCACGGGGGGCGTCGGGAATGGCTACACCTTC
CASTGGVGNGYTF
>TRBJ2-1|-|TRBV9|15|TRBD2
TGTGCCAGCAGCGTTATGGGACTATTTTACAATGAGCAGTTCTTC
CASSVMGLFYNEQFF
>TRBJ1-1|-|TRBV7-9|12|-
TGTGCCAGCAGCTTAGTGGGGGGTAAAGCTTTCTTT
CASSLVGGKAFF
>TRBJ2-2|once|TRBV28|14|-
TGTGCCAGCACTTTATTGCGGGCCACCGGGGAGCTGTTTTTT
CASTLLRATGELFF
>TRBJ2-3|few|TRBV5-5|15|TRBD2
TGTGCCAGCAGCTCTCAGCGGGGGGCTCCAGATACGCAGTATTTT
CASSSQRGAPDTQYF
>TRBJ2-2|-|TRBV10-3|15|TRBD2
TGTGCCATCAGCCATGCGGGGGGCGATAACGGGGAGCTGTTTTTT
CAISHAGGDNGELFF
>TRBJ2-5|-|TRBV5-1|14|TRBD2
TGCGCCAGCAGCCCGGGGACTAGCCTGGAGACCCAGTACTTC
CASSPGTSLETQYF
>TRBJ2-4|few|TRBV4-1|18|TRBD2
TGCGCCAGCAGCCCGGGACTAGCGGGGGGGCCGGCCAAAAACATTCAGTACTTC
CASSPGLAGGPAKNIQYF
>TRBJ2-7|-|TRBV11-2|11|-
TGTGCCAGCAGCGAGCGGTACGAGCAGTACTTC
CASSERYEQYF
>TRBJ2-7|-|TRBV5-1|15|TRBD1
TGCGCCAGCAGCTTGCTCCCGGGACAGAACTACGAGCAGTACTTC
CASSLLPGQNYEQYF
>TRBJ1-4|once|TRBV2|14|-
TGTGCCAGCAGGGTTACTACAACTAATGAAAAACTGTTTTTT
CASRVTTTNEKLFF
>TRBJ2-7|-|TRBV18|17|-
TGTGCCAGCTCACCCTTTTCAACCGGGCAGGGCTCCTACGAGCAGTACTTC
CASSPFSTGQGSYEQYF
>TRBJ1-1|few|TRBV14|12|-
TGTGCCAGCAGTCGACACAGGTCTGAAGCTTTCTTT
CASSRHRSEAFF
>TRBJ2-3|-|TRBV2|15|TRBD2
TGTGCCAGCACTGATAGCGGGGGAAGCACAGATACGCAGTATTTT
CASTDSGGSTDTQYF
>TRBJ1-6|-|TRBV7-2|15|TRBD1
TGTGCCAGCAGTTCCCGGGACAGGCCAAATTCACCCCTCCACTTT
CASSSRDRPNSPLHF
>TRBJ1-1|-|TRBV28|14|-
TGTGCCAGCACGGGTGCCGGACAGAACACTGAAGCTTTCTTT
CASTGAGQNTEAFF
>TRBJ1-2|-|TRBV9|15|TRBD1
TGTGCCAGCAGGCGGACAGGGAATAATAACTATGGCTACACCTTC
CASRRTGNNNYGYTF
>TRBJ1-2|-|TRBV7-8|15|-
TGTGCCAGCAGCTCGGGCGAGGGCACCCACTATGGCTACACCTTC
CASSSGEGTHYGYTF
>TRBJ2-1|-|TRBV14|15|TRBD1
TGTGCCAGCAGCCTACAGGACAGGGATTACAATGAGCAGTTCTTC
CASSLQDRDYNEQFF
>TRBJ1-5|-|TRBV19|14|TRBD1
TGTGCCAGTAACCGGGACAGGGGGCGTCAGCCCCAGCATTTT
CASNRDRGRQPQHF
>TRBJ2-7|few|TRBV10-3|13|TRBD2
TGTGCCATCAGTTTAGCGGGGGCGATTGAGCAGTACTTC
CAISLAGAIEQYF
>TRBJ1-2|-|TRBV29-1|12|TRBD1
TGCAGCGTCCCGGGACAGGGGGGAGGCTACACCTTC
CSVPGQGGGYTF
>TRBJ2-7|once|TRBV3-1/TRBV3-2|13|TRBD1
TGTGCCAGCAGCCCAGAGGACAGGGGGCCTCAGTACTTC
CASSPEDRGPQYF
>TRBJ1-2|-|TRBV6-5|15|-
TGTGCCAGCAGTCCAACTGGGGCCCTAGTTTTTGGCTACACCTTC
CASSPTGALVFGYTF
>TRBJ2-2|-|TRBV11-3|14|TRBD1
TGTGCCAGCAGCGCTGACAGGGAGTACGGGGAGCTGTTTTTT
CASSADREYGELFF
>TRBJ1-1|-|TRBV24-1|19|TRBD1
TGTGCCACCAGTGATTTCCTGGCCGGGACAGGGGACTTGAACACTGAAGCTTTCTTT
CATSDFLAGTGDLNTEAFF
>TRBJ2-3|-|TRBV7-3|14|-
TGTGCCAGCAGCTTTCAGGGGCACACAGATACGCAGTATTTT
CASSFQGHTDTQYF
>TRBJ2-2|-|TRBV5-1|15|-
TGCGCCAGCAAAGCACCGGACAGGAACACCGGGGAGCTGTTTTTT
CASKAPDRNTGELFF
>TRBJ1-3|-|TRBV27|15|-
TGTGCCAGCACGCGAAGCCCCGGTGGTGGAAACACCATATATTTT
CASTRSPGGGNTIYF
>TRBJ1-2|few|TRBV5-1|13|-
TGCGCCAGCAGCCCGCAGTCGGGCTATGGCTACACCTTC
CASSPQSGYGYTF
>TRBJ2-7|-|TRBV5-1|13|-
TGCGCCAGCAGCCCCGGGGGATCCTACGAGCAGTACTTC
CASSPGGSYEQYF